The 25 T cell receptor beta chains given below trace back to one sample, sequenced in a study of response to subunit inactivated influenza vaccine (dated by TCRdb to the late 2010s). Receptor libraries were prepared by RT-PCR. The sequencing machine was an Illumina HiSeq 2500. TCRdb cleaned the public reads at Q25 with fastp, built clones with MiXCR and kept in-frame beta chains. Rows with a matching CDR3 protein are joined into one entry that keeps the most common DNA and genes. The sample yields around 600,000 distinct CDR3 sequences; approximately 10% were counted once. More than 9.5% of the sample comes from the top ten. These same records also appear under a second study, on T cells expressing NK-cell markers. The second paper states: TCR beta cDNA libraries were prepared using 5'RACE template switching, which introduced a universal primer site and unique molecular identifiers.

Sequencing was performed on PBMCs from blood, taken on the day of vaccination. These receptor sequences come from a man aged 50-59 years who received an inactivated influenza vaccine. Donor details come from another sample of the same person, matched by shared clones.

The rearrangement uses TRBV2 and TRBJ2-7; 7 bases map to TRBD2. CDR1 is SNHLY, CDR2 FYNNEI, per germline. The CDR3 runs to 13 residues. Germline trimming cut 2 bases from V and 2 bases from J; bases unmatched to any gene: 0. CDR3 sequence reads: CASSELAAYEQYF. For the CDR3, the DNA is TGTGCCAGCAGTGAACTAGCGGCCTACGAGCAGTACTTC.

This chain joins TRBV2 and TRBJ2-7; 8 bases line up with TRBD2. With 1 base clipped from V and 2 bases from J, the junction kept 4 bases outside the gene matches. The CDR3 loop spans 15 amino acids. The germline gives CDR1 SNHLY, CDR2 FYNNEI. As DNA, the CDR3 is TGTGCCAGCAGTGAAGGGATAGCGGGACCCTACGAGCAGTACTTC. Its translation is CASSEGIAGPYEQYF.

This clonotype has a handful of counts. The chain carries TRBV7-8 and TRBJ2-3; 9 nucleotides agree with TRBD2. Germline CDR1 is SGHVS and CDR2 is FQNEAQ. The J segment lost 7 bases and the V segment lost 1 base, leaving 6 bases of the junction unmatched. The CDR3 covers 15 residues. CDR3 DNA sequence: TGTGCCAGCAGCTTAGAGGGCGGGGGGGCGTATACGCAGTATTTT. This encodes CASSLEGGGAYTQYF.

Ten or more counts support this clonotype. The rearrangement links TRBV6-1 to TRBJ2-1; D perhaps matches TRBD2 (6 bases). The CDR3 is made up of 15 amino acids. CDR1 and CDR2 from the germline V gene are MNHNS and SASEGT. V was pared by 6 bases and J by 5 bases, with 17 bases between. CDR3 loop: CASSSIGLTNNEQFF. Here the CDR3 DNA reads TGTGCCAGCAGCTCCATTGGACTAACCAACAATGAGCAGTTCTTC.

The chain couples TRBV4-2 to TRBJ2-5; 8 bases map to TRBD1. Germline assignment: CDR1 LGHNA and CDR2 YNFKEQ. J lost 4 bases, V lost 4 bases, and 5 bases had no gene match. This CDR3 has 14 amino acids. CDR3 nucleotides: TGTGCCAGCAGCCTGGACAGGGACCGAGAGACCCAGTACTTC. Translation: CASSLDRDRETQYF.

This clonotype was detected many times. V and J are TRBV2 and TRBJ2-4, with D possibly being TRBD2 (5 bases). V was trimmed by 3 bases and J by 3 bases, leaving 12 bases between them. The CDR3 consists of 15 residues. Germline CDR1 is SNHLY and CDR2 is FYNNEI. The CDR3 sequence: CASSDSVSVKNIQYF. DNA of the CDR3: TGTGCCAGCAGTGATAGCGTTTCGGTCAAAAACATTCAGTACTTC. The whole variable domain, remainder taken from reference TRBV2 and TRBJ2-4, is EPEVTQTPSHQVTQMGQEVILRCVPISNHLYFYWYRQILGQKVEFLVSFYNNEISEKSEIFDDQFSVERPDGSNFTLKIRSTKLEDSAMYFCASSDSVSVKNIQYFGAGTRLSVL.

This chain links TRBV2 with TRBJ1-4; D ambiguous. Germline V CDR1 and CDR2: SNHLY, FYNNEI. CDR3 length: 15 residues. V was clipped by 8 bases and J by 0 bases, with 13 bases between them. The DNA for the CDR3 is TGTGCCAGCTTGGCGGAGGTTTCAACTAATGAAAAACTGTTTTTT. It codes for CASLAEVSTNEKLFF.

This clonotype was observed a handful of times. CDR3 sequence (DNA): TGCAGTGCTAGAGTTGAGTATAGTCGGGGAAACTACAATGAGCAGTTCTTC. Translation gives CSARVEYSRGNYNEQFF. The chain employs TRBV20-1 and TRBJ2-1; D might be TRBD2 (5 bases). Germline V lookup: CDR1 DFQATT, CDR2 SNEGSKA (reference sequence). Trimming pared 1 base from V and 3 bases from J, leaving 19 bases between. CDR3 size: 17 residues.

This chain uses TRBV29-1 with TRBJ1-1; 8 bases are shared with TRBD1. The germline CDR1 and CDR2 sequences are SQVTM and ANQGSEA. This CDR3 spans 11 amino acids. Trimming at V came to 4 bases and at J to 12 bases, leaving 7 bases not matched to a gene. The CDR3 DNA is TGCAGCGTTGCTTTTCAGGGGGCAACTTTCTTT. The encoded protein is CSVAFQGATFF.

This clonotype was observed many times. J is TRBJ1-5 and V is TRBV2, with D perhaps TRBD1 (5 bases). The CDR3 covers 15 residues. Between the trimmed V and J ends, which lost 5 bases and 4 bases, there was a span of 15 bases. In germline, CDR1 is SNHLY, CDR2 FYNNEI. CDR3: CASSLKGPLNQPQHF. CDR3 DNA sequence: TGTGCCAGCAGTCTGAAGGGACCCCTAAATCAGCCCCAGCATTTT.

This rearrangement joins TRBV7-9 to TRBJ2-1, with 7 bases lining up with TRBD2. Losses at the gene ends were 4 bases for V and 6 bases for J; bases not matched to a gene: 9. The CDR3 loop spans 15 amino acids. The germline CDR1 and CDR2 sequences are SEHNR and FQNEAQ (reference sequence). CDR3 nucleotides: TGTGCCAGCAGCTCCTCACTTTGGGGGGGCAATGAGCAGTTCTTC. Translated: CASSSSLWGGNEQFF.

This clonotype was counted ten times or more. The junction differs from germline at one of its ends, possibly a read error. This chain joins TRBV5-1 and TRBJ2-7, with 7 bases lining up with TRBD1. Germline CDR1 reads SGHRS; CDR2 reads YFSETQ. The CDR3 runs to 14 residues. CDR3 sequence reads: CASSLGTVSYEQYF. DNA of the CDR3: TGTGCCAGCAGCTTGGGGACAGTCTCCTACGAGCAGTACTTC.

The rearrangement links TRBV18 to TRBJ2-1, with a possible D match to TRBD1 (6 bases). The CDR3 sequence is 13 residues long. Germline CDR1 reads KGHSH; CDR2 reads LQKENI. Trimming removed 0 bases at V and 7 bases at J, with 7 bases between. The CDR3: CASSPPGTNEQFF. CDR3 in DNA: TGTGCCAGCTCACCACCCGGGACAAATGAGCAGTTCTTC.

This rearrangement joins TRBV5-1 to TRBJ1-1; D unclear. The CDR3 contains 13 residues. Germline V gene data show CDR1 as SGHRS and CDR2 as YFSETQ. The germline V and J ends were trimmed by 7 bases and 1 base, with 11 bases remaining between them. The CDR3 coding sequence is TGCGCCAGCGGACCGTGGGCGAACACTGAAGCTTTCTTT. Its translation: CASGPWANTEAFF.

This clonotype was counted a few times. The chain joins TRBV5-1 to TRBJ2-5; D is perhaps TRBD2 (6 bases). The CDR3 spans 17 residues. V shed 4 bases and J shed 1 base, with 20 bases lying between them. CDR1 is SGHRS, CDR2 YFSETQ, per germline. In DNA, the CDR3 is TGCGCCAGCAGCCCCCGCCGTTCCGGGGGAACCCAAGAGACCCAGTACTTC. Residues: CASSPRRSGGTQETQYF.

The table lists this clonotype with a few counts. The V and J genes are TRBV12-3 or TRBV12-4 and TRBJ1-5; weak D call: TRBD1 (6 bases). The CDR3 covers 18 residues. The germline V and J ends were trimmed by 5 bases and 2 bases, with 22 bases remaining between them. The CDR3 loop reads CASSPIRLGDKGNQPQHF. The CDR3 coding sequence is TGTGCCAGCAGTCCTATCCGGCTTGGGGACAAGGGCAATCAGCCCCAGCATTTT.

This clonotype came up a few times. The chain links TRBV7-3 to TRBJ2-1; 9 bases match TRBD2. This CDR3 comprises 15 residues. Germline lookup yields CDR1 SGHTA and CDR2 FQGTGA. Unmatched junction bases numbered 4, after V lost 2 bases and J lost 5 bases. CDR3 residues: CASSLLAGMDNEQFF. CDR3 nucleotide sequence: TGTGCCAGCAGCTTACTAGCGGGAATGGACAATGAGCAGTTCTTC.

The table lists this clonotype with a few counts. The chain carries TRBV5-1 and TRBJ2-1, with 8 bases matching TRBD2. CDR3 length: 14 residues. Germline V gene data show CDR1 as SGHRS and CDR2 as YFSETQ. V was clipped by 1 base and J by 8 bases; unmatched bases: 5. CDR3 region: CASSLSSGTDEQFF. CDR3 bases: TGCGCCAGCAGCTTGAGTAGCGGGACGGATGAGCAGTTCTTC.

This clonotype was counted between two and nine times. The chain links TRBV27 to TRBJ1-6; 8 positions agree with TRBD1. The CDR3 length is 14 residues. Germline V gene data show CDR1 as MNHEY and CDR2 as SMNVEV (reference sequence). V shed 10 bases, J shed 9 bases, and the junction held 11 bases outside the gene matches. This CDR3 reads CATRVTGVGSPLHF. CDR3 coding DNA: TGTGCCACCCGGGTGACAGGGGTTGGTTCACCCCTCCACTTT.

In the case of this clonotype: One junction end disagrees with the germline gene, perhaps due to a read error. The chain has TRBV7-9 and TRBJ2-2; weak D call: TRBD2 (5 bases). This CDR3 is built from 13 residues. Per germline, CDR1 SEHNR and CDR2 FQNEAQ (reference sequence). This CDR3 reads CASSAWITGELFF. In nucleotides, the CDR3 is TGTGCCAGCAGCGCTTGGATCACCGGGGAGTTGTTTTTT.

The V call is TRBV12-3 or TRBV12-4, the J call TRBJ1-1; TRBD1 is a possible D gene (6 bases). The CDR3 is 13 amino acids. V dropped 6 bases and J dropped 10 bases, with 18 bases sitting between them. The CDR3: CASRRGGGLRAFF. The CDR3 coding sequence is TGTGCCAGCAGAAGAGGGGGGGGTTTGCGAGCTTTCTTT.

The genes are TRBV6-5 and TRBJ2-3; TRBD2 matches at 8 bases. This CDR3 is built from 16 residues. Trimming cost V 1 base and J 5 bases; bases outside gene matches: 8. From germline, CDR1 is MNHEY and CDR2 SVGAGI. CDR3 loop: CASSYFLAGQGDTQYF. In nucleotides, the CDR3 is TGTGCCAGCAGTTACTTCCTAGCGGGCCAAGGAGATACGCAGTATTTT.

This clonotype has at least ten counts. The genes are TRBV4-3 and TRBJ2-7; 7 positions agree with TRBD2. CDR1 LGHNA and CDR2 YSLEER come from the germline V gene. The junction had 7 bases not matched to a gene; V was cut back by 5 bases and J by 6 bases. The CDR3 has 13 residues. As DNA, the CDR3 is TGCGCCAGCAGCTCTACTAGCGTCGGCGAGCAGTACTTC. It translates to CASSSTSVGEQYF.

The J gene is TRBJ2-1, the V gene TRBV6-5; 7 nucleotides line up with TRBD1. The CDR3 is 16 residues long. V lost 0 bases, J lost 3 bases, and 5 bases stayed unmatched. The germline gives CDR1 MNHEY, CDR2 SVGAGI. CDR3 loop: CASSYSSRQGYNEQFF. The CDR3 nucleotides are TGTGCCAGCAGTTACTCGTCAAGACAGGGCTACAATGAGCAGTTCTTC.

A few counts support this clonotype. CDR3 bases: TGCAGCGTTGAAGTAGGAGGACAGGGGGCAGACAATGAGCAGTTCTTC. Translated: CSVEVGGQGADNEQFF. V and J are TRBV29-1 and TRBJ2-1, with 11 bases fitting TRBD1. The CDR3 is 16 residues long. Unmatched junction bases numbered 7, after V lost 1 base and J lost 5 bases. The germline gives CDR1 SQVTM, CDR2 ANQGSEA.